These T cell receptor beta chains were read from a single sample in a study of PD-L1 blockade in urothelial cancer. The protocol was immunoSEQ multiplex PCR, while the TCRdb copy is restricted to in-frame clones and leaves out a portion. The table has around 62,000 clones, 88% seen once. The sequencing used PBMCs, collected around atezolizumab (anti-PD-L1) treatment. The source of these receptors is a man aged 60 to 75 with urothelial cancer. The CDR3 runs from the conserved cysteine through the conserved F or W. The order of the fields is D gene, V gene, clone size, J gene, CDR3 protein, CDR3 DNA. The D gene is left open where the match is weak. Clone size appears in some rows only: once, few, many, or a class for an expanded clone.

D: NA
V: TRBV6-1
size: NA
J: TRBJ2-7
CDR3: CASSSRPEGWEQYF
DNA: TGTGCCAGCAGTAGCCGCCCGGAGGGTTGGGAGCAGTACTTC

D: NA
V: TRBV4-3
size: NA
J: TRBJ2-7
CDR3: CASSQDWVGGIYEQYF
DNA: TGCGCCAGCAGCCAAGATTGGGTGGGGGGAATATACGAGCAGTACTTC

D: NA
V: TRBV2
size: NA
J: TRBJ2-5
CDR3: CASSSVRETQYF
DNA: TGTGCCAGCAGTTCGGTGAGAGAGACCCAGTACTTC

D: NA
V: TRBV11-2
size: NA
J: TRBJ1-1
CDR3: CASSYQANTEAFF
DNA: TGTGCCAGCAGCTATCAAGCAAACACTGAAGCTTTCTTT

D: NA
V: TRBV19
size: NA
J: TRBJ2-7
CDR3: CASSRGVSSYEQYF
DNA: TGTGCCAGTAGTAGGGGAGTGAGCTCCTACGAGCAGTACTTC

D: TRBD1
V: TRBV7-8
size: few
J: TRBJ1-1
CDR3: CASSPRDRMNTEAFF
DNA: TGTGCCAGCAGCCCACGGGACAGGATGAACACTGAAGCTTTCTTT

D: TRBD1
V: TRBV29-1
size: NA
J: TRBJ1-5
CDR3: CSATGGGNQPQHF
DNA: TGCAGCGCTACAGGGGGCGGGAATCAGCCCCAGCATTTT

D: NA
V: TRBV5-1
size: NA
J: TRBJ2-5
CDR3: CASSLLSEGQETQYF
DNA: TGCGCCAGCAGCTTGCTTAGCGAGGGACAAGAGACCCAGTACTTC

D: TRBD1
V: TRBV2
size: NA
J: TRBJ1-5
CDR3: CASSVVTGDHQPQHF
DNA: TGTGCCAGCAGTGTGGTGACAGGGGACCATCAGCCCCAGCATTTT

D: NA
V: TRBV7-8
size: NA
J: TRBJ1-1
CDR3: CASSLTGTLNTEAFF
DNA: TGTGCCAGCAGCCTAACCGGGACACTGAACACTGAAGCTTTCTTT

D: TRBD2
V: TRBV28
size: NA
J: TRBJ2-1
CDR3: CASTILAGWGNEQFF
DNA: TGTGCCAGCACCATACTAGCGGGATGGGGCAATGAGCAGTTCTTC

D: TRBD2
V: TRBV7-3
size: NA
J: TRBJ2-1
CDR3: CASSSSGRNNEQFF
DNA: TGTGCCAGCAGCTCTAGCGGGAGGAACAATGAGCAGTTCTTC

D: NA
V: TRBV4-1
size: NA
J: TRBJ2-7
CDR3: CASSQEGAGRSYEQYF
DNA: TGCGCCAGCAGCCAAGAGGGGGCAGGTCGAAGCTACGAGCAGTACTTC

D: TRBD1
V: TRBV7-9
size: NA
J: TRBJ1-2
CDR3: CASSLGTDIYGYTF
DNA: TGTGCCAGCAGCCTCGGGACAGACATCTATGGCTACACCTTC

D: NA
V: TRBV6-1
size: NA
J: TRBJ2-7
CDR3: CASSDSDEQYF
DNA: TGTGCCAGCAGTGATAGCGACGAGCAGTACTTC

D: TRBD1
V: TRBV7-9
size: NA
J: TRBJ2-2
CDR3: CASSPGTGAGELFF
DNA: TGTGCCAGCAGCCCCGGGACAGGGGCCGGGGAGCTGTTTTTT

D: NA
V: TRBV5-6
size: once
J: TRBJ1-1
CDR3: CASSLLKYNPNTEAFF
DNA: TGTGCCAGCAGCTTGTTGAAGTACAACCCAAACACTGAAGCTTTCTTT